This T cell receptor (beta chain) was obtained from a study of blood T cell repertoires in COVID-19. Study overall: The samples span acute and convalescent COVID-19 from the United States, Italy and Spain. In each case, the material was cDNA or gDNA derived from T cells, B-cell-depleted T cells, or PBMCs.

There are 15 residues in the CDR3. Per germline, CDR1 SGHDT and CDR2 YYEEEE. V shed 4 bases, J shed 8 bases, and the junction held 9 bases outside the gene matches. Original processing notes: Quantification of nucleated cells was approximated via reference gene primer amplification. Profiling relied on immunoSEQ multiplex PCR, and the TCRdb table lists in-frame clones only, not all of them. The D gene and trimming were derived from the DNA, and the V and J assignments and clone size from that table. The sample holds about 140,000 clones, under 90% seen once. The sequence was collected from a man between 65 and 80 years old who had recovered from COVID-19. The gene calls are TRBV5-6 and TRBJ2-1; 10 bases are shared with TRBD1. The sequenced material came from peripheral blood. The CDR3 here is CASSTPGQGIYEQFF. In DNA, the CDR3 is TGTGCCAGCAGCACCCCGGGACAGGGGATATATGAGCAGTTCTTC.